The clone carrying this T cell receptor beta chain has ten or more counts. Its matching antigen is unknown. The CDR3 length is 12 residues. Germline CDR1 is MNHNS and CDR2 is SASEGT. Deletions cut 7 bases from V and 7 bases from J, with 13 bases between. The CDR3 regions of TCR beta were amplified from RNA transcripts. RT-PCR in the first round (using the HTBI primer set) targeted the TCR CDR3. TCRdb re-analysed the multiplex PCR reads in MiXCR, keeping a single row per CDR3 protein. The sample consists of hundreds of thousands of distinct CDR3 sequences, around 25% of them appearing once. The sample belongs to a study of T cells in Graves' hyperthyroidism and ophthalmopathy. On the study more broadly: Peripheral blood sampling occurred at initial diagnosis, before any treatment. Findings and limits, study-wide: Most expanded thyroid clonotypes above 0.001 also appeared in blood.

The sample was blood. The source is a man aged 35 to 55 with Graves' hyperthyroidism that later progressed to Graves' ophthalmopathy. The V call is TRBV6-1, the J call TRBJ1-1, with D unresolved. CDR3 in DNA: TGTGCCAGCATCATTTGTTTGTGTGAAGCTTTCTTT. Translation gives CASIICLCEAFF.